The source of this TCR beta chain is a study of blood T cell repertoires in COVID-19. Study-wide background: T cells, B-cell-depleted T cells, or PBMCs provided the cDNA or gDNA that served as material.

TCRdb's table, derived via immunoSEQ multiplex PCR, lists solely in-frame clones and lacks some. Here the sample spans 200,000 to 250,000 clones, around 80% being singletons. The CDR3 has 14 residues. Germline assignment: CDR1 GTSNPN and CDR2 SVGIG (reference sequence). Unmatched junction bases numbered 6, after V lost 4 bases and J lost 7 bases. The TCR comes from a woman between 65 and 79 years old with acute or convalescent COVID-19. The V call is TRBV30, the J call TRBJ1-6; 8 bases align to TRBD1. The sequenced sample consisted of peripheral blood. This CDR3 is CAWNPGGRNSPLHF. CDR3 DNA: TGTGCCTGGAACCCAGGGGGCCGGAATTCACCCCTCCACTTT.